The 13 T cell receptor beta chains reported below all come from one sample, sequenced in a study of graft-versus-host responses after intestinal transplantation. Sequenced by immunoSEQ multiplex PCR; TCRdb stores in-frame clones only, minus some. Here the sample spans about 97,000 clones, around 90% being singletons. Sequencing was performed on PBMCs, taken around 450 days after intestinal transplant. The receptors shown here come from a human patient who received an intestinal transplant, so some T cells may come from the graft donor.

The chain recombines TRBV18 with TRBJ1-4, with 10 bases fitting TRBD1. Germline values: CDR1 KGHSH, CDR2 LQKENI. This CDR3 has 14 residues. The V gene end was trimmed by 4 bases and the J gene end by 6 bases; junction bases not matched to a gene: 2. The CDR3 reads CASSLGTGDEKLFF. The CDR3, as DNA: TGTGCCAGCTCACTTGGGACAGGGGATGAAAAACTGTTTTTT.

This clone is a singleton in its sample. This chain joins TRBV6-4 and TRBJ1-2; perhaps TRBD1 as D (5 bases). The V end was cut by 6 bases, the J end by 5 bases, with 16 bases between. The CDR3 covers 14 residues. The germline V gene encodes CDR1 MRHNA and CDR2 SNTAGT. CDR3 coding DNA: TGTGCCAGCAGGAGTTCGACTGGGACGTATGGCTACACCTTC. Residues: CASRSSTGTYGYTF.

The rearrangement links TRBV18 to TRBJ1-5; D not resolved. The CDR3 is 15 residues long. CDR1 KGHSH and CDR2 LQKENI come from the germline V gene. Trimming left V 3 bases short and J 4 bases short, with 13 bases between. The CDR3, as DNA: TGTGCCAGCTCACCGAGTCCCGGGAGGAATCAGCCCCAGCATTTT. Translation: CASSPSPGRNQPQHF.

As for this clone: Other DNA sequences in the same sample also yield this CDR3. The CDR3 sequence: CAGGRAGSTGELFF. Written as DNA, the CDR3 is TGTGCCGGGGGGCGGGCAGGGAGCACCGGGGAGCTGTTTTTT. This chain joins TRBV2 and TRBJ2-2; D could derive from TRBD1 or TRBD2 (6 bases each). Germline CDR1 and CDR2: SNHLY and FYNNEI. This CDR3 has 14 amino acids. V lost 11 bases and J 4 bases, leaving 17 bases between the germline ends.

This clone was detected once. The chain combines TRBV15 with TRBJ1-2; 8 nucleotides align to TRBD1. The CDR3 covers 16 residues. J lost 4 bases, V lost 1 base, and 8 bases had no gene match. CDR1 and CDR2 from the germline V gene are LNHNV and YYDKDF (reference sequence). The CDR3 nucleotides read TGTGCCACCAGCAGAGTGAGGACAGGGTCTACCTATGGCTACACCTTC. It encodes CATSRVRTGSTYGYTF.

The V and J genes are TRBV19 and TRBJ1-4; D is unresolved. The CDR3 has 14 residues. Germline V gene lookup returns CDR1 LNHDA and CDR2 SQIVND (reference sequence). The V and J ends lost 2 bases and 5 bases respectively, with 9 bases between them. CDR3 sequence reads: CASSIRLKNEKLFF. CDR3 nucleotide sequence: TGTGCCAGTAGTATACGGCTTAAAAATGAAAAACTGTTTTTT.

The chain links TRBV7-2 to TRBJ2-3; TRBD2 matches at 8 bases. The CDR3 loop spans 13 amino acids. J gave up 9 bases and V 1 base, and 3 bases lay outside the gene matches. The germline V gene encodes CDR1 SGHTA and CDR2 FQGNSA. The CDR3 coding sequence is TGTGCCAGCAGCTTAGGGGGACTAGGAACGCAGTATTTT. This sequence encodes CASSLGGLGTQYF.

The rearrangement uses TRBV25-1 and TRBJ1-4; TRBD1 is a possible D gene (5 bases). CDR1 and CDR2 from the germline V gene are MGHDK and SYGVNS. This CDR3 has 13 amino acids. V was shortened by 1 base and J by 7 bases, with 7 bases between the two germline ends. The CDR3 reads CASSEFGGEKLFF. CDR3 coding DNA: TGTGCCAGCAGTGAATTCGGGGGTGAAAAACTGTTTTTT. The variable domain in full, completed from reference TRBV25-1 and TRBJ1-4, reads EADIYQTPRYLVIGTGKKITLECSQTMGHDKMYWYQQDPGMELHLIHYSYGVNSTEKGDLSSESTVSRIRTEHFPLTLESARPSHTSQYLCASSEFGGEKLFFGSGTQLSVL.

The chain uses TRBV5-6 and TRBJ2-1; 9 positions match TRBD1. The junction had 6 bases not matched to a gene; V was cut back by 0 bases and J by 5 bases. CDR1 and CDR2 (germline): SGHDT, YYEEEE. The CDR3 is 16 amino acids. In nucleotides, the CDR3 is TGTGCCAGCAGCTTGGGCCGGGACAGGGCCCACAATGAGCAGTTCTTC. Residues: CASSLGRDRAHNEQFF.

The V gene is TRBV29-1, the J gene TRBJ1-1; TRBD1 matches 9 bases. The V segment lost 3 bases and the J segment 0 bases; nucleotides outside the gene matches: 8. Germline V gene lookup returns CDR1 SQVTM and CDR2 ANQGSEA. This CDR3 contains 16 residues. CDR3 in DNA: TGCAGCGTTGACCGGGACAGGGTGTTAATGAACACTGAAGCTTTCTTT. This gives the protein CSVDRDRVLMNTEAFF. Complete variable domain (other parts from reference TRBV29-1 and TRBJ1-1): SAVISQKPSRDICQRGTSLTIQCQVDSQVTMMFWYRQQPGQSLTLIATANQGSEATYESGFVIDKFPISRPNLTFSTLTVSNMSPEDSSIYLCSVDRDRVLMNTEAFFGQGTRLTVV.

The CDR3 DNA reads TGTGCCAGCAGGCTACCGGGGGCGAACACTGAAGCTTTCTTT. This gives the protein CASRLPGANTEAFF. The rearrangement uses TRBV27 and TRBJ1-1, with D maybe TRBD1 (6 bases). There are 14 residues in the CDR3. V lost 6 bases and J lost 1, with 12 bases in between. The germline CDR1 and CDR2 sequences are MNHEY and SMNVEV (reference sequence).

This chain joins TRBV6-5 and TRBJ2-5; D may be TRBD2 (6 bases). This CDR3 has 12 residues. The germline gives CDR1 MNHEY, CDR2 SVGAGI. The V and J ends lost 6 bases and 3 bases respectively, with 8 bases between them. The CDR3 here is CASRRTKETQYF. CDR3 sequence (DNA): TGTGCCAGCAGAAGGACTAAAGAGACCCAGTACTTC.

J is TRBJ1-1 and V is TRBV7-8; D gene ambiguous. Germline V gene lookup returns CDR1 SGHVS and CDR2 FQNEAQ. The V end lost 1 base, the J end lost 1 base, and 10 bases lay between the germline ends. This CDR3 spans 15 amino acids. The CDR3 bases are TGTGCCAGCAGCTTAGTTCGGCGGAGGAACACTGAAGCTTTCTTT. As protein: CASSLVRRRNTEAFF.